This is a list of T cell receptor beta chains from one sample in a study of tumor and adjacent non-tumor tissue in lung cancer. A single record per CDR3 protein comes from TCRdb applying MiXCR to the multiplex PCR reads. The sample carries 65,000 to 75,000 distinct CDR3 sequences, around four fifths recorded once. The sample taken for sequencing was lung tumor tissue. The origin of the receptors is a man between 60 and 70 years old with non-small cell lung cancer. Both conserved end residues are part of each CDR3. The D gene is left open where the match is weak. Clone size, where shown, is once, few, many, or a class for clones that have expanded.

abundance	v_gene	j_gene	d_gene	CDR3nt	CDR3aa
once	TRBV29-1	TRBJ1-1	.	TGCAGTGGTGTGGAAAGGGCGCGGGGCACTGAAGCTTTCTTT	CSGVERARGTEAFF
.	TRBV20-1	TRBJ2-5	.	TGCAGTGCTAGAGAGCATGAATCCTACCAAGAGACCCAGTACTTC	CSAREHESYQETQYF
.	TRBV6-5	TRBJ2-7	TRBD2	TGCGCCAGCAATTACTCGATGCGGGAGGCGGCCGAGCAGTACTTC	CASNYSMREAAEQYF
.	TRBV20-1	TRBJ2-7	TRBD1	TGCAGTGCTAGAGCCCTCCGGACAGGAGATTACGAGCGATACTTC	CSARALRTGDYERYF
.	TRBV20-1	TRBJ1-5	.	TGCAGTGCTAGAGGGAGGTTTAGCAATCATCTCCAGCATTTT	CSARGRFSNHLQHF
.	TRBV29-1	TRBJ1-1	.	TGCCGCGCCTCGGTAGGGGGGGACACTGAACCTTTCTTT	CRASVGGDTEPFF
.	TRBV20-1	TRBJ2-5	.	TGCAGTGTTAGACCCTCAGAGGGGACCCAGTACTTC	CSVRPSEGTQYF
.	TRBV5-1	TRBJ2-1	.	TGCGCCGGCAGCCGGGAGCAAGTTAACTCCTACAATAAGCAGTTCTTC	CAGSREQVNSYNKQFF
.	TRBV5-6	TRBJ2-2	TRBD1	TGTACCAGCAGCTCGCCCTACCGGGACAGGGTTGCGAACACCGGGGAGTTGTTTTTT	CTSSSPYRDRVANTGELFF
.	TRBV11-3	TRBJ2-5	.	TGTGCCAGCAGCTTAGCCCCGGACAATCAAGAGAACCAGTACTTC	CASSLAPDNQENQYF
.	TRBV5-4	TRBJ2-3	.	TGTGTCAGCAGCCCCGGCGGGGAATCAGAAACGCAGTATTTT	CVSSPGGESETQYF
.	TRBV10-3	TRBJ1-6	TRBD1	TGTGTCATCAGTGGTACAGGGGTACCCTATAATTCACCTCTCCACTTT	CVISGTGVPYNSPLHF
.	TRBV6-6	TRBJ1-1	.	TGTACCAGCAGTAAGCCGGCCCTGAACACTCAAGCTTTCTTT	CTSSKPALNTQAFF
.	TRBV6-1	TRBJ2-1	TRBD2	TGTGCCAACTTCTCCGCAGCGGGGTACAATGAACAGTTGTTC	CANFSAAGYNEQLF
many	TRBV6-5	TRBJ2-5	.	TGTGCCAGCAGTTACGGAAAGAAACAGTACTTC	CASSYGKKQYF
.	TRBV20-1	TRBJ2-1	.	TGCACTGCTAGAGATGAACGGAGTAGCTATGAGCAGTTCTTC	CTARDERSSYEQFF
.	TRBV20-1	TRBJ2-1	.	TGCAGTGCTAGTTCCAGGGGTTCCTTCAATGAGCTGTTCTTC	CSASSRGSFNELFF
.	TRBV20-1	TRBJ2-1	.	TGCAGTGCTTCCCACCGCGATAGAACCTACAATGAGCAGTTCTTC	CSASHRDRTYNEQFF
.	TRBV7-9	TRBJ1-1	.	TGTGCCAGCAGCTTCCCGAACAATGAAGCTTTCTTT	CASSFPNNEAFF
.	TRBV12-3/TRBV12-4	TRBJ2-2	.	TGTGCCAGCAGTTTAAGGAAGGGCGGGCTGAAAACCGGGGAGCTGGTTTTT	CASSLRKGGLKTGELVF
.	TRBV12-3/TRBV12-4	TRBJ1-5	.	TGTGCCAGCTGTTACCTGGGGAGCAATCAGCCACAGCATTTT	CASCYLGSNQPQHF
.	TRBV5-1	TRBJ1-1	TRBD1	TGCGCCAGCAGCTCCGGGACAGGGGGCACTGAAGCTTTCTTT	CASSSGTGGTEAFF
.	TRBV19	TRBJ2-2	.	TGTGCCAGTAACGTAGCAGGGTCGTGGACCGGGGAGCTGTTTTTT	CASNVAGSWTGELFF
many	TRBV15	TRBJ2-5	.	TGTGCCACCACCCACCGGGGAGGACAAGAGACCCAGTACTTC	CATTHRGGQETQYF
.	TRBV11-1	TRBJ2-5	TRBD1	TGTGCTAGCAGCCAGGGACAGCACCAAGGGACCCAGTACTTC	CASSQGQHQGTQYF